Below are 18 T cell receptor beta chains sequenced from a single sample in a study of shared clonotypes between healthy human individuals (dated by TCRdb to 2018 to 2020). CD8 naive samples were obtained by positive selection for CCR7 among CD45RO-negative cells, yielding a CD45RA+CCR7+ population from which TemRA cells were excluded. Library prep was done by the immunoSEQ multiplex PCR assay. TCRdb carries this immuneACCESS record with in-frame sequences only. Its versions omit some clonotypes, under half of them owing to an unresolved V gene in the studies checked, with the rest unexplained. Across this sample there are around 2,100,000 clones, with approximately 95% seen only once. The ten largest clones take up around 1.2% of the sample. Sequencing was performed on naive CD8+ T cells sorted from blood. The cell subset or site label corresponds to: CD45RA+CCR7+. Receptors originate from a young man in good health.

On this clone itself: Other nucleotide sequences from this sample produce the same CDR3. The gene calls are TRBV11-2 and TRBJ2-7, with D uncertain. Trimming took 3 bases from V and 3 from J, leaving 6 bases between them. CDR1 is SGHAT and CDR2 is FQNNGV in the germline V gene. This CDR3 contains 12 residues. CDR3 coding DNA: TGTGCCAGCAGCTTTGGTGACTACGAGCAGTACTTC. Translation: CASSFGDYEQYF.

Details on this clone: Other DNA variants within this sample encode the same CDR3. This chain links TRBV6-5 with TRBJ2-7; TRBD1 matches 7 bases. CDR1 is MNHEY and CDR2 is SVGAGI in the germline V gene. The CDR3 extends over 14 amino acids. The junction had 7 bases not matched to a gene; V was cut back by 5 bases and J by 3 bases. CDR3 loop: CASSPSTGSYEQYF. In nucleotides, the CDR3 is TGTGCCAGCAGTCCCTCGACAGGGAGCTACGAGCAGTACTTC.

J is TRBJ1-2 and V is TRBV27, with D unclear. With 6 bases removed from V and 7 bases from J, the gap between germline ends came to 15 bases. Germline assignment: CDR1 MNHEY and CDR2 SMNVEV (reference sequence). The CDR3 consists of 13 residues. This CDR3 is CASSHLVGGGYTF. Written as DNA, the CDR3 is TGTGCCAGCAGCCACCTAGTCGGCGGTGGCTACACCTTC.

The chain joins TRBV7-2 to TRBJ2-7; D gene uncertain. V was shortened by 4 bases and J by 3 bases, with 10 bases between the two germline ends. This CDR3 is built from 13 residues. Germline loops: CDR1 SGHTA, CDR2 FQGNSA. CDR3 nucleotide sequence: TGTGCCAGCAGCTCTCCGGACGGCTACGAGCAGTACTTC. As protein: CASSSPDGYEQYF.

This chain joins TRBV7-9 and TRBJ1-4; a possible D gene is TRBD1 (5 bases). Germline CDR1 and CDR2: SEHNR and FQNEAQ (reference sequence). The CDR3 is 15 amino acids. Trimming cost V 3 bases and J 4 bases, with 12 bases left between them. CDR3 in amino acids: CASSLERQSNEKLFF. The CDR3 DNA is TGTGCCAGCAGCTTGGAGAGACAGAGTAATGAAAAACTGTTTTTT.

CDR3 sequence: CAGRTISHPRYEQYF. In nucleotides, the CDR3 is TGTGCCGGAAGGACTATCTCCCATCCCCGCTACGAGCAGTACTTC. V and J are TRBV2 and TRBJ2-7; TRBD2 is a possible D gene (6 bases). The V and J ends lost 11 bases and 3 bases respectively, with 23 bases between them. Germline CDR1 reads SNHLY; CDR2 reads FYNNEI. The CDR3 has 15 amino acids.

This chain connects TRBV5-1 to TRBJ1-2, with 12 positions matching TRBD1. This CDR3 is 16 amino acids long. V gave up 7 bases and J gave up 4 bases; unmatched junction bases: 11. CDR1 SGHRS and CDR2 YFSETQ come from the germline V gene. This chain's CDR3 is CASSSRDRGPGYGYTF. The DNA for the CDR3 is TGCGCCAGCTCGTCCCGGGACAGGGGGCCAGGCTATGGCTACACCTTC.

This clone was counted a single time. The gene calls are TRBV6-1 and TRBJ2-7; TRBD2 aligns across 10 bases. V lost 8 bases, J lost 0 bases, and 7 bases stayed unmatched. The CDR3 covers 15 residues. From germline, CDR1 is MNHNS and CDR2 SASEGT. This CDR3 is CASDWSSGSSYEQYF. Written as DNA, the CDR3 is TGTGCCAGCGATTGGTCTAGCGGGAGCTCCTACGAGCAGTACTTC.

Worth noting for this clone: Other DNA sequences of this sample code for an identical CDR3. J is TRBJ2-7 and V is TRBV2; TRBD1 might be the D (5 bases). There are 13 residues in the CDR3. Germline CDR1 SNHLY, CDR2 FYNNEI. Between the trimmed V and J ends, which lost 0 bases and 3 bases, there was a span of 6 bases. The CDR3, as DNA: TGTGCCAGCAGTGAAGCCCAGGGCTACGAGCAGTACTTC. The encoded protein is CASSEAQGYEQYF.

The rearrangement links TRBV27 to TRBJ2-7; the D gene is possibly TRBD1 (6 bases). The CDR3 loop spans 15 amino acids. Germline-derived CDR1 and CDR2 are MNHEY and SMNVEV (reference sequence). Trimming cost V 2 bases and J 5 bases, with 16 bases left between them. The chain's CDR3 is CASSLATGGKNEQYF. The CDR3 nucleotides are TGTGCCAGCAGTTTAGCGACAGGCGGAAAGAACGAGCAGTACTTC.

V gene TRBV23-1 combines with J gene TRBJ2-7; the D call may be TRBD1 or TRBD2 (5 bases each). TRBV23-1 has ORF status, its function being uncertain. This CDR3 has 13 amino acids. V was clipped by 7 bases and J by 5 bases, with 15 bases between them. The CDR3 reads CASTPGPADEQYF. As DNA, the CDR3 is TGCGCCAGCACCCCGGGGCCCGCCGACGAGCAGTACTTC.

The chain links TRBV5-1 to TRBJ1-6, with a tentative D call TRBD1 (6 bases). This CDR3 is built from 15 residues. Germline V CDR1 and CDR2: SGHRS, YFSETQ. V gave up 0 bases and J gave up 7 bases, with 11 bases separating them. The CDR3 region has the DNA TGCGCCAGCAGCTTGGTTCCGGGGGCGAATTCACCCCTCCACTTT. It encodes CASSLVPGANSPLHF.

The J gene is TRBJ2-5, the V gene TRBV7-6, with TRBD1 matching 7 bases. Germline CDR1 SGHVS, CDR2 FNYEAQ. This CDR3 region has 15 residues. V was clipped by 1 base and J by 4 bases; unmatched bases: 6. CDR3 in amino acids: CASSLGGQVRETQYF. DNA for the CDR3: TGTGCCAGCAGCTTAGGCGGACAGGTCCGAGAGACCCAGTACTTC.

The chain uses TRBV6-1 and TRBJ2-1; D gene uncertain. CDR1 is MNHNS, CDR2 SASEGT, per germline. Trimming took off 2 bases at V and 9 bases at J, with 17 bases between the two ends. This CDR3 is 15 amino acids long. CDR3 sequence: CASSESLPGWSEQFF. The CDR3 nucleotides are TGTGCCAGCAGTGAAAGTCTCCCCGGTTGGAGTGAGCAGTTCTTC.

This chain joins TRBV7-9 and TRBJ2-1; D gene uncertain. The V and J ends lost 6 bases and 2 bases respectively, with 5 bases between them. Germline V gene sequence: CDR1 SEHNR, CDR2 FQNEAQ (reference sequence). The CDR3 is 12 amino acids. Here the CDR3 reads CASRGPYNEQFF. In DNA, the CDR3 is TGTGCCAGCAGGGGCCCCTACAATGAGCAGTTCTTC.

V is TRBV4-1 and J is TRBJ2-1, with 9 nucleotides matching TRBD2. The CDR3 length is 17 residues. V was clipped by 4 bases and J by 10 bases; unmatched bases: 17. Germline V lookup: CDR1 MGHRA, CDR2 YSYEKL. This CDR3 is CASSPLVVAGAQVEQFF. The DNA for the CDR3 is TGCGCCAGCAGCCCACTAGTGGTAGCGGGGGCCCAGGTCGAGCAGTTCTTC.

The V and J genes are TRBV6-5 and TRBJ1-2; the D gene is possibly TRBD1 (5 bases). This CDR3 is built from 14 residues. Trimming cost V 4 bases and J 4 bases, with 13 bases left between them. Germline assignment: CDR1 MNHEY and CDR2 SVGAGI. CDR3: CASSSGLMGYGYTF. The CDR3 region has the DNA TGTGCCAGCAGTTCGGGACTAATGGGCTATGGCTACACCTTC.

Concerning this clone: Different DNA sequences within this sample yield the same CDR3. V gene TRBV2 combines with J gene TRBJ1-5, with 7 bases matching TRBD1. Trimming at V came to 6 bases and at J to 3 bases, leaving 2 bases not matched to a gene. Germline CDR1 is SNHLY and CDR2 is FYNNEI. CDR3 length equals 13 residues. CDR3 DNA: TGTGCCAGCAGAGGGACAGACAATCAGCCCCAGCATTTT. Its protein product is CASRGTDNQPQHF.